The rows below give T cell receptor beta chains drawn from one sample of a study of cytomegalovirus exposure and HLA in healthy donors. TCRdb's copy holds only in-frame clones and misses some; the assay was immunoSEQ multiplex PCR. The sample lists under 150,000 clones, 81% occurring once. Sequencing was done on a sample of PBMCs. Receptors were obtained from a man younger than 35 in good health and CMV-seronegative. CDR3s include the opening cysteine and the closing phenylalanine or tryptophan. A D gene is named only where the DNA matches it firmly. Clone size is not always given. Where it is, it says once, few, many or a class for expanded clones.

CDR3 length	D gene	V gene	clone size	J gene	CDR3 protein	CDR3 DNA
15	TRBD1	TRBV7-6	-	TRBJ1-4	CASSSTGGASEKLFF	TGTGCCAGCAGCTCAACAGGGGGCGCTTCTGAAAAACTGTTTTTT
16	TRBD1	TRBV7-2	-	TRBJ1-2	CASSLVGDRGSYGYTF	TGTGCCAGCAGCTTAGTGGGGGACAGGGGTTCCTATGGCTACACCTTC
17	TRBD1	TRBV10-3	-	TRBJ1-2	CAISETIPGQGASGYTF	TGTGCCATCAGTGAGACGATTCCTGGACAGGGGGCGAGCGGCTACACCTTC
15	TRBD2	TRBV4-3	-	TRBJ2-7	CASSQSGGSSYEQYF	TGCGCCAGCAGCCAATCGGGGGGAAGCTCCTACGAGCAGTACTTC
15	-	TRBV19	-	TRBJ2-2	CASSIFSSHTGELFF	TGTGCCAGTAGTATCTTCTCGTCCCACACCGGGGAGCTGTTTTTT
15	TRBD2	TRBV19	-	TRBJ2-1	CASSLLAGGYNEQFF	TGTGCCAGTAGTCTACTAGCGGGGGGTTACAATGAGCAGTTCTTC
16	TRBD2	TRBV7-2	-	TRBJ2-7	CASSTQLAGGSYEQYF	TGTGCCAGCAGCACTCAACTAGCGGGGGGATCCTACGAGCAGTACTTC
15	TRBD2	TRBV7-2	-	TRBJ2-5	CASSILAGGPETQYF	TGTGCCAGCAGCATACTAGCGGGGGGGCCAGAGACCCAGTACTTC
15	TRBD1	TRBV28	-	TRBJ2-7	CASSSPRTGVYEQYF	TGTGCCAGCAGTTCCCCCAGGACAGGGGTTTACGAGCAGTACTTC
18	-	TRBV28	-	TRBJ1-5	CASSLPRVGLWSNQPQHF	TGTGCCAGCAGTTTACCCAGGGTGGGACTTTGGAGCAATCAGCCCCAGCATTTT
13	-	TRBV7-9	-	TRBJ1-2	CASSFGQNYGYTF	TGTGCCAGCAGCTTTGGTCAGAACTATGGCTACACCTTC
14	TRBD1	TRBV7-2	-	TRBJ1-5	CASSPDRVRQPQHF	TGTGCCAGCAGTCCGGACAGGGTACGTCAGCCCCAGCATTTT
11	-	TRBV7-2	-	TRBJ2-7	CASSYIYEQYF	TGTGCCAGCAGTTATATCTACGAGCAGTACTTC
16	TRBD2	TRBV4-3	-	TRBJ2-1	CASSQDSGRGYNEQFF	TGCGCCAGCAGCCAAGATTCGGGGAGGGGTTACAATGAGCAGTTCTTC
14	TRBD1	TRBV5-5	-	TRBJ1-6	CASSLGQGGSPLHF	TGTGCCAGCAGCTTAGGACAGGGAGGGTCACCCCTCCACTTT
14	-	TRBV6-5	-	TRBJ1-1	CASSLQAIRTEAFF	TGTGCCAGCAGCTTACAGGCCATCCGCACTGAAGCTTTCTTT
15	-	TRBV9	-	TRBJ2-2	CASSVETQGTGELFF	TGTGCCAGCAGCGTAGAGACGCAGGGAACCGGGGAGCTGTTTTTT
14	-	TRBV6-5	-	TRBJ2-2	CASSYWQGNGELFF	TGTGCCAGCAGTTACTGGCAGGGTAACGGGGAGCTGTTTTTT
14	-	TRBV6-5	-	TRBJ1-3	CASSYGQSGNTIYF	TGTGCCAGCAGTTACGGTCAGTCTGGAAACACCATATATTTT
13	-	TRBV6-1	-	TRBJ2-5	CASIPDPRETQYF	TGTGCCAGCATTCCCGACCCGAGGGAGACCCAGTACTTC
16	-	TRBV4-3	-	TRBJ2-3	CASSQDAGIRTDTQYF	TGCGCCAGCAGCCAAGATGCGGGAATCCGCACAGATACGCAGTATTTT
15	TRBD1	TRBV6-6	-	TRBJ1-1	CASSYTGQGNTEAFF	TGTGCCAGCAGTTATACAGGACAGGGGAACACTGAAGCTTTCTTT
15	-	TRBV7-9	-	TRBJ2-5	CASSSPGVRGETQYF	TGTGCCAGCAGCTCCCCCGGGGTCCGTGGAGAGACCCAGTACTTC
15	TRBD1	TRBV4-3	-	TRBJ1-1	CASSPHRGQEDEAFF	TGCGCCAGCAGCCCACACAGGGGGCAAGAGGATGAAGCTTTCTTT
14	-	TRBV29-1	-	TRBJ2-5	CSVQKTGPQETQYF	TGCAGCGTTCAGAAAACAGGGCCTCAAGAGACCCAGTACTTC
14	TRBD1	TRBV6-5	-	TRBJ1-4	CASSDRGLNEKLFF	TGTGCCAGCAGTGACAGGGGCCTTAATGAAAAACTGTTTTTT
14	-	TRBV5-6	-	TRBJ1-2	CASSDAGRTYGYTF	TGTGCCAGCAGCGATGCGGGACGGACCTATGGCTACACCTTC
14	-	TRBV6-5	-	TRBJ1-1	CASRPEWEGETAFF	TGTGCCAGCAGGCCGGAGTGGGAGGGCGAGACGGCTTTCTTT
14	TRBD1	TRBV10-2	few	TRBJ1-4	CASSHRGLGEKLFF	TGCGCCAGCAGTCACAGGGGGCTCGGGGAAAAACTGTTTTTT
15	-	TRBV27	-	TRBJ1-1	CASSLTRSTGTEAFF	TGTGCCAGCAGTTTAACTCGGTCAACAGGCACTGAAGCTTTCTTT
16	-	TRBV11-2	-	TRBJ1-1	CASSLEQRARPRGAFF	TGTGCCAGCAGCTTAGAACAACGAGCCCGACCCCGAGGCGCTTTCTTT
17	TRBD1	TRBV15	-	TRBJ1-1	CATSRDRLDRPATEAFF	TGTGCCACCAGCAGAGATCGATTGGACAGGCCTGCCACTGAAGCTTTCTTT
12	-	TRBV9	-	TRBJ1-6	CASSVTGNLLHF	TGTGCCAGCAGCGTTACAGGGAACCTCCTCCACTTT
15	TRBD1	TRBV6-1	-	TRBJ2-7	CASSEGTGGAYEQYF	TGTGCCAGCAGTGAGGGGACAGGGGGGGCCTACGAGCAGTACTTC
15	TRBD1	TRBV6-4	-	TRBJ1-6	CASRKGARGNSPLHF	TGTGCCAGCAGGAAGGGGGCGCGAGGGAATTCACCCCTCCACTTT